Presented here are 11 T cell receptor beta chains from one specimen sequenced in a study of vaccination and CD4 T cells after COVID-19. Their cognate antigens are unknown. Oncomine TCR Beta short-read sequencing was applied to DNA from cultured CD4+ T cells. TCRdb reprocessed the PCR reads via MiXCR and lists one record per CDR3 protein. The sample gives around 19,000 distinct CDR3 sequences, about 50% of which show up once; 5% to 6.5% is in the top ten. The treatment here: roughly 11-day PBMC culture with coronavirus spike peptide pools or control peptides (ViraFEST assay). Sequenced sample: CD4+ T cells from blood, cultured in vitro. These receptors came from a human donor who had recovered from COVID-19.

The J gene is TRBJ2-2, the V gene TRBV5-4; perhaps TRBD2 as D (6 bases). V gave up 3 bases and J gave up 6 bases, with 15 bases separating them. CDR3 length: 15 amino acids. Germline V lookup: CDR1 SGHNT, CDR2 YYREEE (reference sequence). CDR3 DNA: TGTGCCAGCAGCTCAACCCGACTAGGCCCCGGGGAGCTGTTTTTT. Its protein product is CASSSTRLGPGELFF.

J is TRBJ2-1 and V is TRBV20-1, with 7 bases fitting TRBD1. The CDR3 contains 13 residues. CDR1 is DFQATT and CDR2 is SNEGSKA in the germline V gene (reference sequence). The J segment lost 3 bases and the V segment lost 6 bases, leaving 5 bases of the junction unmatched. CDR3 DNA: TGCAGTGCAGAGACAGGGATCTACAATGAGCAGTTCTTC. Its translation is CSAETGIYNEQFF.

The chain has TRBV7-2 and TRBJ1-1, with D perhaps matching TRBD1 (5 bases). The V gene lost 0 bases and the J gene lost 1 base, with 9 bases spanning the gap. From germline, CDR1 is SGHTA and CDR2 FQGNSA. The length of the CDR3 is 15 residues. The CDR3: CASSLAAGSNTEAFF. For the CDR3, the DNA is TGTGCCAGCAGCTTAGCTGCAGGGTCGAACACTGAAGCTTTCTTT. Supplemented by reference TRBV7-2 and TRBJ1-1, the full variable domain reads GAGVSQSPSNKVTEKGKDVELRCDPISGHTALYWYRQSLGQGLEFLIYFQGNSAPDKSGLPSDRFSAERTGGSVSTLTIQRTQQEDSAVYLCASSLAAGSNTEAFFGQGTRLTVV.

The chain joins TRBV7-2 to TRBJ2-7; 15 nucleotides agree with TRBD2. This CDR3 contains 19 residues. V shed 3 bases, J shed 10 bases, and the junction held 19 bases outside the gene matches. The germline CDR1 and CDR2 sequences are SGHTA and FQGNSA. The CDR3 loop reads CASSLGGLPGLAGGQHQYF. DNA for the CDR3: TGTGCCAGCAGCTTGGGGGGCTTACCGGGACTAGCGGGAGGCCAACACCAGTACTTC.

The chain combines TRBV24-1 with TRBJ2-5, with D perhaps TRBD1 (5 bases). CDR3 length: 17 residues. Germline lookup yields CDR1 KGHDR and CDR2 SFDVKD. Between the trimmed V and J ends, which lost 3 bases and 5 bases, there was a span of 21 bases. CDR3 nucleotides: TGTGCCACCAGTGATGCCTCCCAGAAAGGCCCAGGGGAGACCCAGTACTTC. Its protein product is CATSDASQKGPGETQYF.

This clonotype occurred a few times. This chain joins TRBV10-2 and TRBJ1-5; D remains ambiguous. Trimming cost V 1 base and J 6 bases, with 7 bases left between them. The CDR3 consists of 13 residues. Germline CDR1 is WSHSY and CDR2 is SAAADI. The CDR3 DNA sequence: TGCGCCAGCAGTGAGTTGGAAATTCAGCCCCAGCATTTT. Translation gives CASSELEIQPQHF.

The chain recombines TRBV6-5 with TRBJ2-7, with TRBD2 matching 10 bases. V was clipped by 2 bases and J by 3 bases; unmatched bases: 10. CDR3 length: 17 residues. Per the germline V gene, CDR1 is MNHEY and CDR2 is SVGAGI. Here the CDR3 DNA reads TGTGCCAGCAGTTACGGGCCTAGCGGGAGTGTTGACTACGAGCAGTACTTC. The encoded protein is CASSYGPSGSVDYEQYF.

J is TRBJ1-5 and V is TRBV6-5; maybe TRBD1 (6 bases). This CDR3 comprises 16 residues. The germline CDR1 and CDR2 sequences are MNHEY and SVGAGI. V was trimmed by 2 bases and J by 5 bases, leaving 16 bases between them. The CDR3, as DNA: TGTGCCAGCAGTTACCTTCGAACAGGGTTATATCAGCCCCAGCATTTT. It specifies CASSYLRTGLYQPQHF.

The chain's CDR3 is CASSHKGGLGGELFF. DNA for the CDR3: TGCGCCAGCAGCCATAAAGGGGGACTTGGCGGGGAGCTGTTTTTT. This rearrangement joins TRBV4-3 to TRBJ2-2, with D perhaps given as TRBD1 or TRBD2 (6 bases each). Trimming shortened V by 3 bases and J by 7 bases, and 15 bases separated the two germline ends. The CDR3 totals 15 residues. Germline lookup yields CDR1 LGHNA and CDR2 YSLEER.

The V gene is TRBV10-1, the J gene TRBJ2-2; TRBD2 aligns across 7 bases. The V gene's germline CDR1 is WNHNN and CDR2 SYGVQD (reference sequence). The V gene end was trimmed by 2 bases and the J gene end by 4 bases; junction bases not matched to a gene: 1. The CDR3 is 14 amino acids. The CDR3 here is CASSEGRATGELFF. CDR3 sequence (DNA): TGCGCCAGCAGTGAGGGGAGGGCCACCGGGGAGCTGTTTTTT.

The chain uses TRBV20-1 and TRBJ1-2; D is unresolved. CDR3 length equals 16 residues. Trimming left V 0 bases short and J 2 bases short, with 16 bases between. Germline CDR1 reads DFQATT; CDR2 reads SNEGSKA (reference sequence). This CDR3 is CSARDHGRPLNYGYTF. Written as DNA, the CDR3 is TGCAGTGCTAGAGATCACGGGAGGCCACTAAACTATGGCTACACCTTC.